This TCR beta chain was obtained from a study of control samples from healthy donors and cancer patients. Generated by immunoSEQ multiplex PCR, the TCRdb table keeps only in-frame clones and is missing some. Of some 130,000 clones in the sample, 90% are singletons; the top ten hold 2.5% to 3%. The germline V gene has CDR1 MNHEY and CDR2 SMNVEV (reference sequence). V was pared by 4 bases and J by 4 bases, with 7 bases of the junction left unmatched. This CDR3 has 15 residues. The clonotype was recovered from a man between 35 and 55 years old in good health. V usage is TRBV27 and J usage is TRBJ1-1, with TRBD1 matching 9 bases. The sequencing input was blood. Here the CDR3 DNA reads TGTGCCAGCAGTTCTCCCGGGACAGGGAGCACTGAAGCTTTCTTT. This sequence encodes CASSSPGTGSTEAFF.